Only one count was recorded for the clone carrying this TCR beta chain. The method was immunoSEQ multiplex PCR; TCRdb's version includes in-frame clones alone and lacks a portion of them. The data show fewer than 120,000 clones, with over 90% seen just once and approximately 2.9% held by the top ten. The data are from a study of T cell responses to AZD1222 COVID-19 vaccine. The CDR3 consists of 11 residues. Germline values: CDR1 MNHEY, CDR2 SVGAGI. The ends were cut back, 11 bases at V and 5 bases at J, with 13 bases in the middle. The sample consisted of peripheral blood, taken 28 days after the second AZD1222 dose. This clonotype was sampled from an adult who received the AZD1222 COVID-19 vaccine. The gene calls are TRBV6-5 and TRBJ2-7; TRBD2 might be the D (6 bases). DNA for the CDR3: TGTGCCGGGTCTTGGGGGGACGAGCAGTACTTC. This translates into CAGSWGDEQYF.